What follows describes a single T cell receptor (beta chain). Participants came from 20 to 25 US areas, aged about 18 to 90 years. Cohort allocation depended upon clinical history that participants reported. These data belong to a study of blood T cell repertoires in COVID-19. Background on the study: Samples of COVID-19 (acute and convalescent) were obtained from the United States, Italy and Spain.

Germline V lookup: CDR1 WNHNN, CDR2 SYGVQD (reference sequence). The CDR3 is made up of 15 amino acids. V trimming: 2 bases; J trimming: 3 bases; junction bases outside the gene matches: 5. Original handling: For nucleated cells, counts were estimated from reference gene primer amplification. Method: immunoSEQ multiplex PCR; TCRdb's copy keeps in-frame clones and lacks some. Clone size and V and J calls were adopted from that table, with D and trimming inferred from the DNA. The sample has 300,000 to 450,000 clones; approximately 87% are singletons. This TCR was sampled from a man under 40 who had recovered from COVID-19. The chain carries TRBV10-1 and TRBJ1-1, with 8 bases matching TRBD1. Material for sequencing was PBMCs or T cells enriched from blood (not recorded which). CDR3 loop: CASSERRQGHTEAFF. As DNA, the CDR3 is TGCGCCAGCAGTGAGCGGCGACAGGGGCACACTGAAGCTTTCTTT.